The TCR beta chain described here comes from a study of PD-L1 blockade in urothelial cancer (dated by TCRdb to the late 2010s). Study-wide context: All patients started therapy in about 2014 and received atezolizumab 1,200 mg intravenously every 3 weeks. In the same patients, whole exome sequencing and RNA sequencing of pretreatment tumors were performed in addition to TCR sequencing. An ECOG performance status of 0 or 1 was recorded for the patients, and 0 to 3 prior chemotherapy regimens had been received by the patients. About 90% of the roughly 29 patients were identified as males with urothelial cancer of bladder origin, and a prior smoking history was reported by 18 of 29 patients. Some 30 patients had pretreatment blood TCR-seq, some 25 had at least one posttreatment blood collection, and some 25 had tumor TCR-seq. Fewer than ten patients reached durable clinical benefit, while around 19 patients did not. Progression-free survival longer than 6 months counted as durable clinical benefit, and TCR features were additionally tested against both progression-free and overall survival. Blood samples were analyzed at two time points: 3 weeks after treatment start (second dose) and 6 weeks after treatment start. Somatic, immune and clinical correlates of response to PD-L1 blockade with atezolizumab in urothelial cancer were the focus of an exploratory multi-omic analysis. Pretreatment tumor samples, along with matched peripheral blood serially collected before and after atezolizumab treatment, were subjected to TCR sequencing. Blood samples gave a median of about 150,000 T cells and approximately 80,000 unique TCRs, with a median clonality of roughly 0.08. General study outcomes and caveats: Among patients with durable benefit, tumor-associated TCR clones showed greater expansion in peripheral blood 3 weeks after treatment started (n = 22, p = 0.022). A pretreatment peripheral blood TCR clonality below the median was linked to improved progression-free and overall survival. Because of the small sample size (n of about 30) and the many exploratory analyses performed, the results are intended to be regarded as hypothesis-generating.

Concerning this clone itself: Its antigen remains unidentified. No much larger clone exists at a distance of one base, and base qualities are not known.

The CDR3 spans 14 residues, from the cysteine through the phenylalanine. Only the CDR3 DNA is retained, 42 bases long and in frame from the first base. CDR1 and CDR2 are drawn from the germline V gene (reference sequence): MNHEY, SMNVEV. Here V drops 6 bases and J drops 4 bases, and the junction holds 6 bases not matched to any gene. A cohort of 25 to 35 patients with locally advanced or metastatic urothelial carcinoma, treated at Memorial Sloan Kettering on a trial protocol, was included. Peripheral blood mononuclear cells were collected from each patient pretreatment and during treatment, giving between 1 and 8 total time points per patient. The Qiagen DNeasy Blood extraction kit was used to purify genomic DNA from total PBMCs and tumor samples. PBMCs were collected pretreatment and during treatment, and were isolated and stored as previously described. To estimate absolute template abundance from read counts, synthetic TCR analog templates were spiked into each PCR. TCRbeta CDR3 regions were amplified from genomic DNA with bias-controlled V and J gene primers using the immunoSEQ assay. Rearranged TCRbeta segments were sequenced at approximately 20X coverage. The authors' pipeline ran thus. Sequencing errors were corrected by clustering and CDR3s were annotated against IMGT to assign V, D and J genes. Downstream analyses used only productive TCRbeta rearrangements, leaving out any out-of-frame or stop-codon sequences. To compute clonality, Shannon entropy was normalized by the log of the number of unique productive sequences and then subtracted from one. Fisher's exact test with Benjamini-Hochberg correction, using a cutoff of adjusted p below 0.01, was how clones that differed between time points or between blood and tumor were identified. TCRdb carries this immuneACCESS record with in-frame sequences only. Its versions omit some clonotypes, under half of them owing to an unresolved V gene in the studies checked, with the rest unexplained. V, J and clone size derive from that table, while D and trimming were established from the DNA sequence. The sample includes 70,000 or so clones, with 80% to 90% observed a single time. The leading ten clones occupy about 4.5% of the sample.

The clonotype originates from a man between 70 and 80 years old with urothelial cancer. The V and J genes are TRBV27 and TRBJ2-1; TRBD1 lines up with 7 middle nucleotides. The sample here was PBMCs, taken around atezolizumab (anti-PD-L1) treatment. The sequenced DNA: TGTGCCAGCAGCCCGGGGACAGTGTACAATGAGCAGTTCTTC. This is translated as CASSPGTVYNEQFF.